This entry lists 17 T cell receptor beta chains sequenced from one sample in a study of blood T cell repertoires in COVID-19. Sequencing was performed with immunoSEQ multiplex PCR; in TCRdb, only in-frame clones are kept and a portion is missing. The table lists hundreds of thousands of clones, almost 90% of them singletons. Sequenced: peripheral blood. These receptors originate from a woman in her twenties or thirties with COVID-19, enrolled during active disease.

For the CDR3, the DNA is TGTGCCAGCAGTCCCGGACTAGCGGTGAACGATGAGCAGTTCTTC. It codes for CASSPGLAVNDEQFF. The chain carries TRBV28 and TRBJ2-1; TRBD2 aligns across 10 bases. Per the germline V gene, CDR1 is MDHEN and CDR2 is SYDVKM. This CDR3 is 15 amino acids long. Trimming took 5 bases from V and 8 from J; bases not matched to a gene: 9.

The CDR3 bases are TGTGCCAGCACTAGTAAGGTTCTAGAAGCTTTCTTT. This encodes CASTSKVLEAFF. The rearrangement links TRBV2 to TRBJ1-1, with D uncertain. The CDR3 spans 12 residues. The V end lost 7 bases, the J end lost 8 bases, and 14 bases lay between the germline ends. Germline values: CDR1 SNHLY, CDR2 FYNNEI.

This chain joins TRBV28 and TRBJ2-3; 9 positions agree with TRBD2. Germline-derived CDR1 and CDR2 are MDHEN and SYDVKM. This CDR3 contains 17 residues. V was clipped by 4 bases and J by 7 bases; unmatched bases: 15. CDR3 coding DNA: TGTGCCAGCAGTTATTCTTCCCCTCTAGCGGGGCGGAATACGCAGTATTTT. Its protein is CASSYSSPLAGRNTQYF.

Only one count was recorded for this clone. The CDR3 DNA reads as TGTGCCAGTAGTGACCGGGGGGCGGACTTTCGCGAGCAGTACTTC. Translating it yields CASSDRGADFREQYF. J is TRBJ2-7 and V is TRBV19, with D perhaps matching TRBD2 (7 bases). The germline V and J ends were trimmed by 5 bases and 6 bases, with 20 bases remaining between them. The CDR3 covers 15 residues. Germline V gene lookup returns CDR1 LNHDA and CDR2 SQIVND (reference sequence).

The rearrangement links TRBV7-6 to TRBJ1-4, with D possibly matching TRBD1 (6 bases). This CDR3 has 16 amino acids. Per the germline V gene, CDR1 is SGHVS and CDR2 is FNYEAQ. Trimming took off 2 bases at V and 0 bases at J, with 10 bases between the two ends. CDR3 sequence: CASSLQGLATNEKLFF. CDR3 sequence (DNA): TGTGCCAGCAGCTTACAGGGGTTAGCAACTAATGAAAAACTGTTTTTT.

The chain links TRBV19 to TRBJ2-1, with D possibly matching TRBD2 (6 bases). The CDR3 covers 12 residues. Germline-derived CDR1 and CDR2 are LNHDA and SQIVND (reference sequence). CDR3 nucleotides: TGTGCGGCGGGACTGTCATACAATGAGCAGTTCTTC. This gives the protein CAAGLSYNEQFF.

The CDR3 DNA sequence: TGTGCCAGCAGTTTAACCCCCGGCAGGCGTGAAAAACTGTTTTTT. Its translation: CASSLTPGRREKLFF. The chain combines TRBV27 with TRBJ1-4; D not certain. The CDR3 loop spans 15 amino acids. V shed 2 bases and J shed 7 bases, with 14 bases lying between them. The germline gives CDR1 MNHEY, CDR2 SMNVEV (reference sequence).

V and J are TRBV30 and TRBJ1-1, with D tentatively TRBD1 (5 bases). The CDR3 extends over 12 amino acids. Trimming cost V 4 bases and J 4 bases, with 10 bases left between them. Germline CDR1 GTSNPN, CDR2 SVGIG (reference sequence). The CDR3 DNA reads TGTGCCTGGACAGGGCCGACCACTGAAGCTTTCTTT. It codes for CAWTGPTTEAFF.

This chain links TRBV18 with TRBJ2-1; D remains ambiguous. Per germline, CDR1 KGHSH and CDR2 LQKENI. The CDR3 loop spans 13 amino acids. Trimming stripped 2 bases from V and 4 bases from J, with 6 bases between. The CDR3 coding sequence is TGTGCCAGCTCACCAAGTCAGTACAATGAGCAGTTCTTC. Amino acid sequence: CASSPSQYNEQFF.

This clone was detected a few times. The chain links TRBV6-5 to TRBJ2-7; 7 nucleotides agree with TRBD2. The germline gives CDR1 MNHEY, CDR2 SVGAGI. This CDR3 region has 12 residues. The junction had 2 bases not matched to a gene; V was cut back by 4 bases and J by 5 bases. Written as DNA, the CDR3 is TGTGCCAGCAGTTGGGAGGGGAACGAGCAGTACTTC. Its translation is CASSWEGNEQYF.

This rearrangement joins TRBV4-1 to TRBJ1-5; TRBD1 agrees at 9 bases. The CDR3 is made up of 17 amino acids. V trimming: 4 bases; J trimming: 6 bases; junction bases outside the gene matches: 13. CDR1 is MGHRA, CDR2 YSYEKL, per germline. CDR3 protein: CASSPGRGQGFGQPQHF. Here the CDR3 DNA reads TGCGCCAGCAGCCCAGGGCGGGGACAGGGATTCGGTCAGCCCCAGCATTTT.

The chain is built from TRBV4-3 and TRBJ1-2; no clear D. The germline gives CDR1 LGHNA, CDR2 YSLEER. The CDR3 runs 13 residues. Trimming cost V 1 base and J 8 bases, with 11 bases left between them. CDR3: CASSQVAGDGYTF. Here the CDR3 DNA reads TGCGCCAGCAGCCAAGTGGCAGGTGACGGCTACACCTTC.

The genes are TRBV2 and TRBJ2-7, with 10 bases lining up with TRBD1. CDR1 and CDR2 from the germline V gene are SNHLY and FYNNEI. The trim removed 8 bases at V and 4 bases at J, leaving 11 bases unmatched. There are 15 residues in the CDR3. The CDR3: CASQIYLGQGYEQYF. As DNA, the CDR3 is TGTGCCAGCCAAATCTACCTGGGACAGGGGTACGAGCAGTACTTC.

The genes are TRBV7-8 and TRBJ2-5; maybe TRBD1 (6 bases). This CDR3 comprises 16 residues. Trimming took off 1 base at V and 2 bases at J, with 14 bases between the two ends. CDR1 is SGHVS and CDR2 is FQNEAQ in the germline V gene. The CDR3 region is CASSLVRQAQQETQYF. In DNA, the CDR3 is TGTGCCAGCAGCTTAGTGAGACAGGCACAGCAAGAGACCCAGTACTTC.

This clone was counted a few times. V is TRBV5-1 and J is TRBJ2-7; 7 bases line up with TRBD1. V lost 0 bases and J lost 2; bases outside the gene matches: 5. Germline V gene lookup returns CDR1 SGHRS and CDR2 YFSETQ. The CDR3 loop spans 15 amino acids. The CDR3 nucleotides are TGCGCCAGCAGCTTGGCTAGGGGGCGCGCCTACGAGCAGTACTTC. It yields the protein CASSLARGRAYEQYF.

As concerns this clone: The sample carries other DNA sequences with the same CDR3. The chain joins TRBV6-5 to TRBJ2-1, with 7 bases fitting TRBD1. The CDR3 loop spans 13 amino acids. J lost 4 bases, V lost 5 bases, and 2 bases had no gene match. The germline V gene has CDR1 MNHEY and CDR2 SVGAGI. CDR3 nucleotides: TGTGCCAGCAGTCGGGACAGTTACAATGAGCAGTTCTTC. It encodes CASSRDSYNEQFF.

V usage is TRBV24-1 and J usage is TRBJ2-5; D uncertain. Germline assignment: CDR1 KGHDR and CDR2 SFDVKD. V was pared by 3 bases and J by 3 bases, with 7 bases between. This CDR3 contains 13 residues. CDR3: CATSDLTEETQYF. CDR3 sequence (DNA): TGTGCCACCAGTGATCTAACAGAAGAGACCCAGTACTTC.